These T cell receptor beta chains were read from a single sample in a study of cytomegalovirus exposure and HLA in healthy donors. Produced via immunoSEQ multiplex PCR; TCRdb's table is partial and in-frame only. Of some 200,000 clones in the sample, 81% are singletons; the top ten hold 3.5% to 4%. Material: PBMCs. The receptor set was obtained from a man aged 50-60 years in good health and CMV-seronegative. Each CDR3 is given with its conserved first and last residue. Fields, in order: V gene, J gene, clone size, D gene, CDR3 protein, CDR3 DNA. The D gene is left open where the match is weak. A clone size is listed for some rows: how often the clone was seen (once, few, many), or a class if it is expanded.

TRBV27	TRBJ1-6	.	.	CASSLRQGRANSPLHF	TGTGCCAGCAGTTTAAGGCAGGGTAGGGCAAATTCACCCCTCCACTTT
TRBV7-2	TRBJ2-7	.	TRBD1	CASSGRQGPYEQYF	TGTGCCAGCAGCGGGAGACAGGGTCCCTACGAGCAGTACTTC
TRBV2	TRBJ2-7	.	TRBD1	CASSEIGQGVHEQYF	TGTGCCAGCAGTGAAATAGGACAGGGGGTCCACGAGCAGTACTTC
TRBV9	TRBJ1-1	.	.	CASSASQGENTEAFF	TGTGCCAGCAGCGCGTCACAGGGCGAGAACACTGAAGCTTTCTTT
TRBV5-1	TRBJ2-6	.	.	CASRPRGSLDSGANVLTF	TGCGCCAGCAGGCCCAGGGGAAGCTTAGACTCTGGGGCCAACGTCCTGACTTTC
TRBV29-1	TRBJ2-5	.	.	CSVARVLGETQYF	TGCAGCGTTGCGAGGGTTCTCGGAGAGACCCAGTACTTC
TRBV2	TRBJ1-5	.	.	CASTDRFNQPQHF	TGTGCCAGCACCGACAGATTCAATCAGCCCCAGCATTTT
TRBV2	TRBJ1-4	.	TRBD1	CASSIRTGGNEKLFF	TGTGCCAGCAGTATTCGGACAGGGGGTAATGAAAAACTGTTTTTT
TRBV5-5	TRBJ2-5	.	TRBD2	CASSFTVRGDQETQYF	TGTGCCAGCAGCTTTACGGTGCGGGGGGACCAAGAGACCCAGTACTTC
TRBV19	TRBJ1-3	.	.	CATSPTEAGGNTIYF	TGTGCCACCTCACCTACAGAGGCGGGAGGAAACACCATATATTTT
TRBV7-9	TRBJ2-2	.	TRBD1	CASGQGQLSNTGELFF	TGTGCCAGCGGCCAGGGACAGCTGTCGAACACCGGGGAGCTGTTTTTT
TRBV27	TRBJ1-1	.	.	CASSLTGFAEAFF	TGTGCCAGCAGTCTGACAGGTTTCGCTGAAGCTTTCTTT
TRBV7-9	TRBJ2-7	.	TRBD1	CASSSQTGIHEQYF	TGTGCCAGCAGCTCTCAGACAGGGATCCACGAGCAGTACTTC
TRBV30	TRBJ2-7	.	TRBD1	CAWSGAGGLGQYF	TGTGCCTGGAGTGGGGCAGGGGGCCTGGGGCAGTACTTC
TRBV14	TRBJ2-5	.	TRBD1	CASSHWTGPQETQYF	TGTGCCAGCAGCCACTGGACAGGACCGCAGGAGACCCAGTACTTC
TRBV18	TRBJ2-7	.	.	CASSPFSRGGHEQYF	TGTGCCAGCTCACCATTTAGTAGGGGTGGCCACGAGCAGTACTTC
TRBV6-4	TRBJ2-3	.	.	CASSEGGSNTQYF	TGTGCCAGCAGTGAAGGAGGTTCGAATACGCAGTATTTT
TRBV5-4	TRBJ1-2	.	.	CAVTGDNSYGYTF	TGTGCCGTCACCGGGGATAACAGCTATGGCTACACCTTC
TRBV4-3	TRBJ2-3	.	.	CASSQEVIDSRTSTDTQYF	TGCGCCAGCAGCCAAGAGGTGATCGACAGCAGAACTAGCACAGATACGCAGTATTTT
TRBV27	TRBJ2-6	.	.	CASSFWQGANVLTF	TGTGCCAGCAGTTTCTGGCAGGGGGCCAACGTCCTGACTTTC
TRBV27	TRBJ1-2	few	.	CASSGTGYRGYTF	TGTGCCAGCAGTGGAACAGGGTATCGAGGCTACACCTTC
TRBV5-6	TRBJ1-2	.	TRBD1	CASSRQGDYGYTF	TGTGCCAGCAGCCGTCAGGGGGACTATGGCTACACCTTC
TRBV19	TRBJ1-1	.	.	CASSGNEAFF	TGTGCCTCCTCAGGGAATGAAGCTTTCTTT
TRBV27	TRBJ1-1	.	.	CASSYRALNTEAFF	TGTGCCAGCAGTTACAGGGCATTGAACACTGAAGCTTTCTTT
TRBV6-1	TRBJ1-1	.	TRBD1	CASSSWTGGTSEAFF	TGTGCCAGCAGTTCTTGGACAGGGGGAACAAGTGAAGCTTTCTTT
TRBV5-1	TRBJ2-5	.	TRBD1	CASSVGTGGQETQYF	TGCGCCAGCAGCGTCGGGACAGGGGGGCAAGAGACCCAGTACTTC
TRBV6-6	TRBJ1-1	.	.	CASTRLANTEAFF	TGTGCCAGCACCAGACTCGCGAACACTGAAGCTTTCTTT
TRBV11-2	TRBJ2-6	.	.	CASSPSVYRETGANVLTF	TGTGCCAGCAGCCCCTCGGTATACAGGGAAACTGGGGCCAACGTCCTGACTTTC
TRBV29-1	TRBJ2-7	once	TRBD1	CSVVGTGGKTLSYEQYF	TGCAGCGTTGTAGGGACAGGGGGCAAAACCCTCTCCTACGAGCAGTACTTC
TRBV6-6	TRBJ1-2	few	.	CASIAFQGSNYGYTF	TGTGCCAGCATAGCCTTTCAGGGTTCCAACTATGGCTACACCTTC
TRBV12-5	TRBJ2-5	.	.	CASGLLARETQYF	TGTGCTAGTGGTCTCCTAGCGAGGGAGACCCAGTACTTC